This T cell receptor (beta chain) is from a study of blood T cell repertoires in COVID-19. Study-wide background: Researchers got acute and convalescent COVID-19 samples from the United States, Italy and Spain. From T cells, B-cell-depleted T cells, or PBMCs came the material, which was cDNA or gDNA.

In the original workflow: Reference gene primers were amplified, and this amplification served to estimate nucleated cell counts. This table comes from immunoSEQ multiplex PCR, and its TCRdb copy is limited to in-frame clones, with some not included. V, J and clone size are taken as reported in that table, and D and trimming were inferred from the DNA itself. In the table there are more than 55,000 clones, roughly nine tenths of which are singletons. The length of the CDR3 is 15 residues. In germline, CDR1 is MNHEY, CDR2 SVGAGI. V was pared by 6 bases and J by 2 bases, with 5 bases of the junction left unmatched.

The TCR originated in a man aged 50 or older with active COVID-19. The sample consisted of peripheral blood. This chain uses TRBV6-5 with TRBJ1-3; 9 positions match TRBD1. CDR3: CASSDTGGTGNTIYF. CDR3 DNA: TGTGCCAGCAGCGACACAGGGGGCACTGGAAACACCATATATTTT.